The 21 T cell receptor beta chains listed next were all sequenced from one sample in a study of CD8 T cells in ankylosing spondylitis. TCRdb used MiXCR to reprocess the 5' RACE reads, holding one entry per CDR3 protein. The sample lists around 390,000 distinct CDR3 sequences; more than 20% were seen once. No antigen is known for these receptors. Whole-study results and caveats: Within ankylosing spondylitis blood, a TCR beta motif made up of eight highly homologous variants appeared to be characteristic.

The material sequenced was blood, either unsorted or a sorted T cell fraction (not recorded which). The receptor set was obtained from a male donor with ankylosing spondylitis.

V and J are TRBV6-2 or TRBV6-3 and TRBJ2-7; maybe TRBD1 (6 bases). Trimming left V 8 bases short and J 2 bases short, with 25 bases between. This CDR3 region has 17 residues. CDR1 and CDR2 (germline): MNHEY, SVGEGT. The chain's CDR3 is CASLSLRRDTSTYEQYF. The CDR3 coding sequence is TGTGCCAGCCTTTCTCTACGCCGGGACACTTCGACCTACGAGCAGTACTTC.

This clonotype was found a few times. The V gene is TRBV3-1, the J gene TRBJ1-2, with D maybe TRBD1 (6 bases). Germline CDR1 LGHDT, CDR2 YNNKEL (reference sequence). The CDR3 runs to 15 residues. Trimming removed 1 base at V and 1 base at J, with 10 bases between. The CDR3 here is CASSQGGAYNYGYTF. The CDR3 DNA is TGTGCCAGCAGCCAAGGGGGGGCGTATAACTATGGCTACACCTTC. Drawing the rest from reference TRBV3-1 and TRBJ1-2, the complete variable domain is DTAVSQTPKYLVTQMGNDKSIKCEQNLGHDTMYWYKQDSKKFLKIMFSYNNKELIINETVPNRFSPKSPDKAHLNLHINSLELGDSAVYFCASSQGGAYNYGYTFGSGTRLTVV.

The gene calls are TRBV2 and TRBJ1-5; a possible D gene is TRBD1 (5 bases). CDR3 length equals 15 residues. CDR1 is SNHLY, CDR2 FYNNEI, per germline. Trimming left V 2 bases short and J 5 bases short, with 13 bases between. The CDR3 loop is CASSEWRGRHQPQHF. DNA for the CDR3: TGTGCCAGCAGTGAATGGCGGGGCAGGCATCAGCCCCAGCATTTT. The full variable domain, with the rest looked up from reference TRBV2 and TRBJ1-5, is EPEVTQTPSHQVTQMGQEVILRCVPISNHLYFYWYRQILGQKVEFLVSFYNNEISEKSEIFDDQFSVERPDGSNFTLKIRSTKLEDSAMYFCASSEWRGRHQPQHFGDGTRLSIL.

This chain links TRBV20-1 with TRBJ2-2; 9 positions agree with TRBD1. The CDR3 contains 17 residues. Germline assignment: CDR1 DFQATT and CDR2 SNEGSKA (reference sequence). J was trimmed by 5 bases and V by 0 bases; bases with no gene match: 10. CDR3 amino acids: CSARDRRQGVRTGELFF. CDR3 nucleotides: TGCAGTGCTAGAGACCGACGACAGGGGGTGAGGACCGGGGAGCTGTTTTTT.

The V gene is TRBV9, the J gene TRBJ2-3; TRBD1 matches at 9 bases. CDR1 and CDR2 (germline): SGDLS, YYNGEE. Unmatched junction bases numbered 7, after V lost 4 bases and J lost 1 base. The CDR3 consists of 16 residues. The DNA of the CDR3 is TGTGCCAGCAGCCTGGGGACAGGGTACCGCACAGATACGCAGTATTTT. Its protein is CASSLGTGYRTDTQYF.

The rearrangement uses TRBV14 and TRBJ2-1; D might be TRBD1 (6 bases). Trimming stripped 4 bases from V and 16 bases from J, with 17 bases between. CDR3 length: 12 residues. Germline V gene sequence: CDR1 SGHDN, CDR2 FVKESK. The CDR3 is CASSRGLRQEFF. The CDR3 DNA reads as TGTGCCAGCAGCCGGGGCCTCCGACAGGAATTCTTC. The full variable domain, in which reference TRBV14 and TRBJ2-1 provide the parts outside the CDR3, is EAGVTQFPSHSVIEKGQTVTLRCDPISGHDNLYWYRRVMGKEIKFLLHFVKESKQDESGMPNNRFLAERTGGTYSTLKVQPAELEDSGVYFCASSRGLRQEFFGPGTRLTVL.

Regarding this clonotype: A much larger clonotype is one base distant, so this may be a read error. CDR3 nucleotide sequence: TGTGCCAGCAGGCCGACTAGCGGGAGTGAGACCCAGTACTTC. This encodes CASRPTSGSETQYF. The chain links TRBV2 to TRBJ2-5; 12 nucleotides agree with TRBD2. The J segment lost 5 bases and the V segment lost 6 bases, leaving 4 bases of the junction unmatched. Per the germline V gene, CDR1 is SNHLY and CDR2 is FYNNEI. The CDR3 has 14 amino acids.

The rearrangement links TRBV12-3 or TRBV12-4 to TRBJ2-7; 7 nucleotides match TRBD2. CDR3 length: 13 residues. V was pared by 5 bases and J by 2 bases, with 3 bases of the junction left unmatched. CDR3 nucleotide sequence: TGTGCCAGCAGTGCCGGGACTACCTACGAGCAGTACTTC. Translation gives CASSAGTTYEQYF.

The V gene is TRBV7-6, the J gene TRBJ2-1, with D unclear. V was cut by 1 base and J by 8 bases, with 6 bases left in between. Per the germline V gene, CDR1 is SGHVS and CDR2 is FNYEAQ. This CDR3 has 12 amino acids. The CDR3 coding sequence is TGTGCCAGCAGCTTAGTCGCAGATGAGCAGTTCTTC. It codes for CASSLVADEQFF.

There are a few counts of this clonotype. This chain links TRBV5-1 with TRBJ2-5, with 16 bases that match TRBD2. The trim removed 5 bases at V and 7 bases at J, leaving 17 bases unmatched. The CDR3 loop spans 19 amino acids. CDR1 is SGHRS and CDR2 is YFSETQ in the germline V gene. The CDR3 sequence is CASRSAGTSGRALEATQYF. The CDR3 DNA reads TGCGCCAGCAGGTCTGCCGGGACTAGCGGGAGGGCCTTAGAAGCGACCCAGTACTTC.

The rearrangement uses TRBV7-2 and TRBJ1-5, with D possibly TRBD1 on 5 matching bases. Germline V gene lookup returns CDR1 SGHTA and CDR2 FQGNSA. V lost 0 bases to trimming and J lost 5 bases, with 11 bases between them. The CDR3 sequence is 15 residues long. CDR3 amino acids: CASSLAGVSDQPQHF. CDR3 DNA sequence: TGTGCCAGCAGCTTAGCAGGGGTTAGTGATCAGCCCCAGCATTTT.

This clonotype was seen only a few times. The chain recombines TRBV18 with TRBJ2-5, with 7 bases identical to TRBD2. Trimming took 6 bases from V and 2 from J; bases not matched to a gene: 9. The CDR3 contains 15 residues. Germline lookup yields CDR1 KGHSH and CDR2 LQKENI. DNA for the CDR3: TGTGCCAGCTCGCAAGCTAGCGGTTTTCAAGAGACCCAGTACTTC. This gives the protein CASSQASGFQETQYF.

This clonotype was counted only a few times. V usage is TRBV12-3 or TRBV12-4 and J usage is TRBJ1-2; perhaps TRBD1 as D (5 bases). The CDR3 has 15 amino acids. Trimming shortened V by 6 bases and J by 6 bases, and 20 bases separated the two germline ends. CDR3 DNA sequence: TGTGCCAGCAGCCAGACGCCGGTTAGGGGAGATGGCTACACCTTC. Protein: CASSQTPVRGDGYTF.

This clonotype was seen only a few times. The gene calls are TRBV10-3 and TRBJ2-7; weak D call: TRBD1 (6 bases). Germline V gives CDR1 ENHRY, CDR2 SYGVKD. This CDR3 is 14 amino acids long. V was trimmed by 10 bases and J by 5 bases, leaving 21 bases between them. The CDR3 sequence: CATVSGTGFHEQYF. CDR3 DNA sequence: TGTGCCACCGTTTCAGGCACAGGGTTCCACGAGCAGTACTTC.

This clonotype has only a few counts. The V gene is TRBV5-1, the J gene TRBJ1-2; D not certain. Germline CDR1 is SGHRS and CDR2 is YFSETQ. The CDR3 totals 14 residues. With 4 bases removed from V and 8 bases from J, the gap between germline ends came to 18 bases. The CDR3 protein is CASSPEGDSRGYTF. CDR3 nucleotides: TGCGCCAGCAGCCCGGAGGGCGACTCGCGGGGCTACACCTTC.

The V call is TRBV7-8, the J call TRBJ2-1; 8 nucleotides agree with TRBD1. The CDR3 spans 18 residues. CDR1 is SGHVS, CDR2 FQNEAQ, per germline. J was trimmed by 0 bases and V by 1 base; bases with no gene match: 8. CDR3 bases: TGTGCCAGCAGCTTAGTGCAGGGGGCCCGAACCTCCTACAATGAGCAGTTCTTC. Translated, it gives CASSLVQGARTSYNEQFF.

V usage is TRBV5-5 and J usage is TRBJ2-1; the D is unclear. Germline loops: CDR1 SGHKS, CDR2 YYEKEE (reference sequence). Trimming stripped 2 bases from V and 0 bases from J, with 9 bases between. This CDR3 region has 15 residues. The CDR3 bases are TGTGCCAGCAGCTTTGGGGATAGCTCCTACAATGAGCAGTTCTTC. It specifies CASSFGDSSYNEQFF.

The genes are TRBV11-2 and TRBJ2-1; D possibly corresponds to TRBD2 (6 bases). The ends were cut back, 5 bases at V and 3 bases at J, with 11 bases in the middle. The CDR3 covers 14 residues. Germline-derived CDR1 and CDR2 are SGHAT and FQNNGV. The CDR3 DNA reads TGTGCCAGCAGCCGTTCTAGCGTCTACAATGAGCAGTTCTTC. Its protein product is CASSRSSVYNEQFF.

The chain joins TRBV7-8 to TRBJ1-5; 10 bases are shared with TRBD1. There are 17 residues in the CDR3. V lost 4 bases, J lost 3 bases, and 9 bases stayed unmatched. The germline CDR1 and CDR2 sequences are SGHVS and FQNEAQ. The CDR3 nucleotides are TGTGCCAGCAGCTGGGGACAGGGGTCCCGTGTCAATCAGCCCCAGCATTTT. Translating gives CASSWGQGSRVNQPQHF.

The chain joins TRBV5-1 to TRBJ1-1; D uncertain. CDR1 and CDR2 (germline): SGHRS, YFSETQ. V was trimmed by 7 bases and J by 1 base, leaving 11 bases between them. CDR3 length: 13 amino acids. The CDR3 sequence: CASGPTGNTEAFF. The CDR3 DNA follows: TGCGCCAGCGGCCCGACGGGGAACACTGAAGCTTTCTTT.

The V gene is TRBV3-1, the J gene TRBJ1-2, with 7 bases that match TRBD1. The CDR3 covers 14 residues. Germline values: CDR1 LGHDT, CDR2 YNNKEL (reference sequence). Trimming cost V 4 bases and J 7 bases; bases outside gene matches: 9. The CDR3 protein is CASSPGQWNSGYTF. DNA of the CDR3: TGTGCCAGCAGCCCGGGACAGTGGAATTCTGGCTACACCTTC.